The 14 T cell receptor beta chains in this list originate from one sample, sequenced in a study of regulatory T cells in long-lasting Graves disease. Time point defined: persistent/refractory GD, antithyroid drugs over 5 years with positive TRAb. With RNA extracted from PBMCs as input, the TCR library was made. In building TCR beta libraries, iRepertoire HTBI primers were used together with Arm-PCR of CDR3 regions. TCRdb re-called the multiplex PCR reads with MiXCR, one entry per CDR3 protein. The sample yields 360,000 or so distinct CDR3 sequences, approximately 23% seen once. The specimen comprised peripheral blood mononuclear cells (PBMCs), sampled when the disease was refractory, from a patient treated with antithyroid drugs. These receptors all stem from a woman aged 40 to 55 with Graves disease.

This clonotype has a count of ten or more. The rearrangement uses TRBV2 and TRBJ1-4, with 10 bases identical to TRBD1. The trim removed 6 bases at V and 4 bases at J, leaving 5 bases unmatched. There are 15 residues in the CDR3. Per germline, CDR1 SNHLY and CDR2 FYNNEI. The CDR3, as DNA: TGTGCCAGCAGCCCCGGGACAGGGGTTAATGAAAAACTGTTTTTT. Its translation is CASSPGTGVNEKLFF.

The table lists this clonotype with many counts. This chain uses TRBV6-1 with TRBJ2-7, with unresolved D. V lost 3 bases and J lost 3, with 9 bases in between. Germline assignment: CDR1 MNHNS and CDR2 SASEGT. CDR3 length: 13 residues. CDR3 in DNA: TGTGCCAGCAGTGACAACTTAGTCTACGAGCAGTACTTC. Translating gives CASSDNLVYEQYF.

CDR3 in amino acids: CASSHAGTENTEAFF. CDR3 coding DNA: TGTGCCAGCAGCCACGCCGGGACAGAGAACACTGAAGCTTTCTTT. The V call is TRBV5-5, the J call TRBJ1-1, with TRBD1 matching 7 bases. Germline loops: CDR1 SGHKS, CDR2 YYEKEE (reference sequence). This CDR3 contains 15 residues. V shed 4 bases, J shed 1 base, and the junction held 7 bases outside the gene matches.

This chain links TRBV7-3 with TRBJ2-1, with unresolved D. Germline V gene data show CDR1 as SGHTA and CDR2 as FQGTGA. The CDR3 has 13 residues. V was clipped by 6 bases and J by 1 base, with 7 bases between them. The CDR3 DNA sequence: TGTGCCAGCAGTCTTAGATCCTACAATGAGCAGTTCTTC. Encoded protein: CASSLRSYNEQFF.

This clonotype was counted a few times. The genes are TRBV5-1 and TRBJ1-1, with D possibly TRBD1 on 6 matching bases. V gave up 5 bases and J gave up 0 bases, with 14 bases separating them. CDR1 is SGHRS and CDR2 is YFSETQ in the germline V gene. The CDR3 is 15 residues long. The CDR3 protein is CASSPWTDMNTEAFF. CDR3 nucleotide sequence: TGCGCCAGCAGTCCTTGGACAGACATGAACACTGAAGCTTTCTTT.

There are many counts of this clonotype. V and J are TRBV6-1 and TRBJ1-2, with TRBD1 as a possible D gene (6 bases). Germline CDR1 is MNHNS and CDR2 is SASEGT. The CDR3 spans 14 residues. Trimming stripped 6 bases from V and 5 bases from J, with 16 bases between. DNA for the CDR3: TGTGCCAGCAGCCGAAACAGGGATGGGTATGGCTACACCTTC. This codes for CASSRNRDGYGYTF.

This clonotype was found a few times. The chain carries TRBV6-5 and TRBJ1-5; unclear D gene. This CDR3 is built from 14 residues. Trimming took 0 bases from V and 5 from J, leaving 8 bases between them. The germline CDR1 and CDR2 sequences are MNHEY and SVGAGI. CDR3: CASSYSRQYQPQHF. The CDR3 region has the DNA TGTGCCAGCAGTTACTCGAGGCAGTATCAGCCCCAGCATTTT.

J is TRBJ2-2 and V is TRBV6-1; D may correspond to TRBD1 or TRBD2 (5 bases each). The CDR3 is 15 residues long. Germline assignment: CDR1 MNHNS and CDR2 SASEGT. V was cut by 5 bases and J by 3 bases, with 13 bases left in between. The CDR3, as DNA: TGTGCCAGCAGTAGGGGACCGTTCTACACCGGGGAGCTGTTTTTT. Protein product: CASSRGPFYTGELFF.

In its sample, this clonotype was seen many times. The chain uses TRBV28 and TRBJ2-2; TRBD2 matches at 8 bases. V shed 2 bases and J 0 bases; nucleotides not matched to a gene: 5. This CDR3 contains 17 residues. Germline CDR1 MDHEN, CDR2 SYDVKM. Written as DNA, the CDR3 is TGTGCCAGCAGTTTAGGAGCGGGACTAGCGAACACCGGGGAGCTGTTTTTT. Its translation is CASSLGAGLANTGELFF.

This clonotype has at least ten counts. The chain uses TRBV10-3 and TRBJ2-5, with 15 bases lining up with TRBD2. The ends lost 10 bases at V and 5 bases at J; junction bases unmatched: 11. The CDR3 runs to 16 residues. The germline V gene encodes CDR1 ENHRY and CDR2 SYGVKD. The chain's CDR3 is CATTPGLAGGWETQYF. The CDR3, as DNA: TGTGCCACCACCCCAGGACTAGCGGGAGGGTGGGAGACCCAGTACTTC.

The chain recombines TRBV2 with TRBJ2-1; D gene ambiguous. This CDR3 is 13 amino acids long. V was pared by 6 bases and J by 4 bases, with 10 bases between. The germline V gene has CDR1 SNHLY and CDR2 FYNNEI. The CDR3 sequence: CASRRAQYNEQFF. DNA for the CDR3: TGTGCCAGCAGACGGGCGCAATACAATGAGCAGTTCTTC.

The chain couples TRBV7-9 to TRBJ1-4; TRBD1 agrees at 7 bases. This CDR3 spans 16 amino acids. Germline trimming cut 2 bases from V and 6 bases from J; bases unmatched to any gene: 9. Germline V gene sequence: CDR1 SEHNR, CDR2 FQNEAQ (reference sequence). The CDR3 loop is CASSLWQGTVDEKLFF. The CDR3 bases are TGTGCCAGCAGCTTATGGCAGGGGACAGTGGATGAAAAACTGTTTTTT.

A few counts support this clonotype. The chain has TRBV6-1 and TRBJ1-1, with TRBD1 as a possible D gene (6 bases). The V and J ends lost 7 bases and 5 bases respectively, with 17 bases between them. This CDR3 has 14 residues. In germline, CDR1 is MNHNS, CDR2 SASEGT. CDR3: CASIPAGGGTEAFF. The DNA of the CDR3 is TGTGCCAGCATTCCGGCCGGAGGGGGGACTGAAGCTTTCTTT.

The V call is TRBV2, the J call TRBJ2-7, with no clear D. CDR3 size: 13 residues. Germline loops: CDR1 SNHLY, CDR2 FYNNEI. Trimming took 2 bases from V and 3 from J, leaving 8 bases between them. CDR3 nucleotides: TGTGCCAGCAGTGAAAGACTTCTCTACGAGCAGTACTTC. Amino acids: CASSERLLYEQYF.